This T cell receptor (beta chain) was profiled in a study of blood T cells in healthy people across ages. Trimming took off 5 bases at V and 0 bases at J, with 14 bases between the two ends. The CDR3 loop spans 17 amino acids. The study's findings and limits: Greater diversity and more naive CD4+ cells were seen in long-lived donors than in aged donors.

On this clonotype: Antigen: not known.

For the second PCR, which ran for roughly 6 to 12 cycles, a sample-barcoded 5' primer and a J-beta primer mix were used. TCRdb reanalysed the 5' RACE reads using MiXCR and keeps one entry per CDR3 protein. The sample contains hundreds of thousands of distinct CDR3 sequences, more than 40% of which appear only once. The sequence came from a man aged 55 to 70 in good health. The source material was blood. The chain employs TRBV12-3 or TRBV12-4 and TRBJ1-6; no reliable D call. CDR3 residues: CASSPRTGSSYNSPLHF. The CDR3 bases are TGTGCCAGCAGTCCCCGGACGGGGAGCTCCTATAATTCACCCCTCCACTTT.